A few counts support the clone carrying this T cell receptor beta chain. The target antigen is unknown. This specimen belongs to a study of response to subunit inactivated influenza vaccine. Whole-study results and caveats: The study's authors posited that every seasonal influenza vaccination enlists few new T cells.

Germline V lookup: CDR1 MNHEY, CDR2 SVGEGT. The V end was cut by 2 bases, the J end by 4 bases, with 11 bases between. CDR3 size: 14 residues. Via MiXCR, TCRdb re-called the RT-PCR reads, giving one row per CDR3 protein. The sample lists 550,000 to 600,000 distinct CDR3 sequences, approximately 10% occurring once. Source: PBMCs from blood, taken on the day of vaccination. This clonotype originated in a man in his fifties who received an inactivated influenza vaccine. The chain links TRBV6-2 or TRBV6-3 to TRBJ1-1; maybe TRBD1 (5 bases). The CDR3 nucleotides are TGTGCCAGCAGTTACCTTCAGGGAAGCACTGAAGCTTTCTTT. This encodes CASSYLQGSTEAFF.